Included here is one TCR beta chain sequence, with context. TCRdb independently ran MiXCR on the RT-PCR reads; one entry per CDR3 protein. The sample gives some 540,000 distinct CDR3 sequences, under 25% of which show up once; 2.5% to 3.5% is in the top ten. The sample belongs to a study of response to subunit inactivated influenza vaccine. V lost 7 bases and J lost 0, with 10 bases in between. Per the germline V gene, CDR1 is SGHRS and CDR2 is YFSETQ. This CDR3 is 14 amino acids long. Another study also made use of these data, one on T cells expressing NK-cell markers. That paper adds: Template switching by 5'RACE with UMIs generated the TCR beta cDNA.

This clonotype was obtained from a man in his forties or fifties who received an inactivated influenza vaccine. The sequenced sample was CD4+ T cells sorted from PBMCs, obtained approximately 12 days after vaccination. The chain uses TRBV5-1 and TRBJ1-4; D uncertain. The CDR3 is CASAQQTTNEKLFF. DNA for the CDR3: TGCGCCAGCGCCCAGCAAACAACTAATGAAAAACTGTTTTTT.